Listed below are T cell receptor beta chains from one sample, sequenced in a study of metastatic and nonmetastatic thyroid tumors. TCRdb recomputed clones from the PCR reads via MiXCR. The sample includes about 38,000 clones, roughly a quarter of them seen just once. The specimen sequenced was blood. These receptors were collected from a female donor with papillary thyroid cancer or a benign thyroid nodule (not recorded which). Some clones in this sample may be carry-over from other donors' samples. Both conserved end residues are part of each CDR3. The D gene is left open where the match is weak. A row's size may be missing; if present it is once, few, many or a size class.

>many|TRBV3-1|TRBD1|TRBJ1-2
TGTGCCAGCAGCCAAGAAGGGGGCAATTATGGCTACACCTTC
CASSQEGGNYGYTF
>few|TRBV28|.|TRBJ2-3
TGTGCCAGCACCCTCAGCCCGTTGAGCACAGATACGCAGTATTTT
CASTLSPLSTDTQYF
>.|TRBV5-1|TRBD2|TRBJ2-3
TGCGCCAGCAGCGGGCTGGGCGGGAGCTGGACAGATACGCAGTATTTT
CASSGLGGSWTDTQYF
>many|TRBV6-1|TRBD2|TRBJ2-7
TGTGCCAGCAGTGAACCGGGACTAGCGGGGACCTACGAGCAGTACTTC
CASSEPGLAGTYEQYF
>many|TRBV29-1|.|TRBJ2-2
TGCAGCGTTGAGGAGGGGGCGGGGACCGGGGAGCTGTTTTTT
CSVEEGAGTGELFF
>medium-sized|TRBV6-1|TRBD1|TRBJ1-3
TGTGCCAGCAGTACCACAGGGGAAAAAAACACCATATATTTT
CASSTTGEKNTIYF
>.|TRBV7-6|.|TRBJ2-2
TGTGCCAGCAGCTCTAGGGGAAAGAGATCCGGGGAGCTGTTTTTT
CASSSRGKRSGELFF
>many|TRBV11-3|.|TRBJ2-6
TGTGCCAGCAGCTTAGGGGAGTCTGGGGCCAACGTCCTGACTTTC
CASSLGESGANVLTF
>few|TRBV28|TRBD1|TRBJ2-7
TGTGCCAGCAGTTCCTCAAGACAGGGCCCATACGAGCAGTACTTC
CASSSSRQGPYEQYF
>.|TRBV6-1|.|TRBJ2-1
TGTGCCAGCAGTGTCTGGGGGCAGAATTCCTACAATGAGCAGTTCTTC
CASSVWGQNSYNEQFF
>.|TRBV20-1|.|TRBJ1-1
TGCAGTGCTAGAGCTACAGGGAACACTGAAGCTTTCTTT
CSARATGNTEAFF
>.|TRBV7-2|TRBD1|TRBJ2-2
TGTGCCAGCAGCTTAGCCTGGACAGGCCGATTGAACACCGGGGAGCTGTTTTTT
CASSLAWTGRLNTGELFF